This is a list of T cell receptor beta chains from one sample in a study of T cells after yellow fever vaccination. One entry per CDR3 protein, called by TCRdb with MiXCR from the 5' RACE reads. Among over 300,000 distinct CDR3 sequences listed, roughly 7% were seen once. The sequencing here drew on PBMCs, taken about 41 days after the first yellow fever vaccination. These receptors originate from a man younger than 35 who received the YFV17D yellow fever vaccine. Each CDR3 is given with its conserved first and last residue. A D gene is named only where the DNA matches it firmly.

v_gene,j_gene,d_gene,CDR3aa
TRBV5-1,TRBJ1-5,-,CASSPTQHF
TRBV4-1,TRBJ2-1,-,CASSWVQGYEQFF
TRBV7-2,TRBJ2-1,-,CASSAREGAAQFF
TRBV5-1,TRBJ2-7,TRBD1,CASGGRGRGHEQYF
TRBV2,TRBJ1-5,-,CASCVEGLQPQHF
TRBV3-1,TRBJ1-5,-,CASSQSGDSNQPQHF
TRBV28,TRBJ2-3,TRBD2,CASRREVSTDTQYF
TRBV2,TRBJ2-3,TRBD2,CASSLLAGPQYF
TRBV20-1,TRBJ2-3,TRBD2,CSAPGLAGDLSTDTQYF
TRBV24-1,TRBJ2-1,TRBD1,CATSDDRGGSYNEQFF
TRBV19,TRBJ2-3,-,CASSWTAADTQYF
TRBV7-9,TRBJ2-7,TRBD1,CASSLGQGEGEQYF
TRBV7-2,TRBJ2-3,TRBD2,CASSFMTSGGREYF
TRBV7-9,TRBJ1-1,-,CASSRNPEAFF
TRBV4-3,TRBJ1-2,-,CASSQEFRVDGYTF